The 10 T cell receptor beta chains reported below all come from one sample, sequenced in a study of CD8+CD57+ T cells in acquired aplastic anemia. The use of genomic DNA as template underpinned the TCR beta VDJ and CDR3 profiling. MiXCR, applied by TCRdb to the reads, yields one record per CDR3 protein. The repertoire holds 200,000 to 250,000 distinct CDR3 sequences, with 34% as singletons. Specimen: sorted CD4+, CD8+, or CD8+CD57+ T cells (not recorded which) from PBMCs. The receptor set was obtained from a human donor in good health, serving as a control.

This clonotype was detected a few times. V and J are TRBV30 and TRBJ1-1; no definite D call. CDR3 length equals 13 residues. Germline-derived CDR1 and CDR2 are GTSNPN and SVGIG (reference sequence). The V gene lost 2 bases and the J gene lost 1 base, with 8 bases spanning the gap. CDR3 DNA: TGTGCCTGGAGTTGGTCTGGGAACACTGAAGCTTTCTTT. Translating gives CAWSWSGNTEAFF.

The chain combines TRBV11-1 with TRBJ2-3; 13 nucleotides agree with TRBD2. V trimming: 5 bases; J trimming: 3 bases; junction bases outside the gene matches: 17. The germline V gene has CDR1 SGHAT and CDR2 FQDESV (reference sequence). There are 20 residues in the CDR3. The CDR3 here is CASSTSQTSGGPFVTDTQYF. The CDR3 DNA is TGTGCCAGCAGCACCTCCCAGACTAGCGGGGGGCCGTTTGTTACAGATACGCAGTATTTT.

The V and J genes are TRBV20-1 and TRBJ2-7, with TRBD1 matching 10 bases. This CDR3 is built from 15 residues. Germline values: CDR1 DFQATT, CDR2 SNEGSKA (reference sequence). The ends lost 0 bases at V and 5 bases at J; junction bases unmatched: 7. The CDR3 sequence is CSARDGLGTGDEQYF. CDR3 DNA: TGCAGTGCTAGAGATGGGCTCGGGACAGGGGACGAGCAGTACTTC.

This clonotype was detected many times. This chain connects TRBV10-3 to TRBJ1-2; 12 bases are a match to TRBD1. The germline V gene encodes CDR1 ENHRY and CDR2 SYGVKD. The CDR3 spans 15 residues. The ends lost 10 bases at V and 2 bases at J; junction bases unmatched: 8. The CDR3 loop reads CASRGTGGANYGYTF. DNA of the CDR3: TGTGCCAGCAGGGGGACAGGGGGCGCGAACTATGGCTACACCTTC.

This clonotype was detected ten times or more. The chain combines TRBV20-1 with TRBJ2-7; 10 nucleotides agree with TRBD2. Per the germline V gene, CDR1 is DFQATT and CDR2 is SNEGSKA (reference sequence). The CDR3 covers 16 residues. The trim removed 4 bases at V and 2 bases at J, leaving 11 bases unmatched. The CDR3 sequence is CSATSGRGRFAYEQYF. For the CDR3, the DNA is TGCAGTGCTACCAGCGGGAGGGGACGGTTCGCCTACGAGCAGTACTTC.

Many counts were recorded for this clonotype. The chain is built from TRBV2 and TRBJ2-4; 7 bases are a match to TRBD1. There are 14 residues in the CDR3. J was trimmed by 12 bases and V by 8 bases; bases with no gene match: 16. CDR1 SNHLY and CDR2 FYNNEI come from the germline V gene. Here the CDR3 DNA reads TGTGCCAGCGAAGAACAGGGGCCTTCCTTGACTCAGTACTTC. Translating gives CASEEQGPSLTQYF.

Comment on this clonotype: A much larger clone differs by one base, so this may be a read error. This chain links TRBV7-2 with TRBJ2-5; 7 positions agree with TRBD2. The germline V gene has CDR1 SGHTA and CDR2 FQGNSA. The CDR3 is made up of 14 amino acids. The junction had 8 bases not matched to a gene; V was cut back by 1 base and J by 9 bases. CDR3 loop: CASSLVYRGEAQYF. CDR3 coding DNA: TGTGCCAGCAGCTTAGTATATCGGGGGGAGGCCCAGTACTTC.

The chain employs TRBV20-1 and TRBJ2-7, with D perhaps given as TRBD1 or TRBD2 (5 bases each). The germline V and J ends were trimmed by 0 bases and 2 bases, with 11 bases remaining between them. Germline loops: CDR1 DFQATT, CDR2 SNEGSKA (reference sequence). This CDR3 has 14 amino acids. CDR3 nucleotides: TGCAGTGCTAGAGATAGGCAGGGAGCCTACGAGCAGTACTTC. The encoded protein is CSARDRQGAYEQYF.

The V gene is TRBV5-5, the J gene TRBJ1-5, with TRBD1 matching 7 bases. V trimming: 4 bases; J trimming: 6 bases; junction bases outside the gene matches: 13. Germline CDR1 is SGHKS and CDR2 is YYEKEE (reference sequence). This CDR3 comprises 16 residues. The CDR3, as DNA: TGTGCCAGCAGCCTTTGGGAGGGGGCTACATCTCAGCCCCAGCATTTT. Its protein is CASSLWEGATSQPQHF.

The genes are TRBV7-2 and TRBJ1-1, with no clear D. CDR1 SGHTA and CDR2 FQGNSA come from the germline V gene. Trimming shortened V by 1 base and J by 7 bases, and 13 bases separated the two germline ends. The CDR3 contains 14 residues. The CDR3 region has the DNA TGTGCCAGCAGCTTAGTGACGAAGGCCAGTGAAGCTTTCTTT. Protein sequence: CASSLVTKASEAFF.